The 22 T cell receptor beta chains presented below share a single source sample, sequenced in a study of PD-1 blockade in classical Hodgkin lymphoma. Repertoires were generated with immunoSEQ multiplex PCR, while TCRdb's copy carries only in-frame clones and drops some. The sample lists about 98,000 clones, roughly four fifths occurring once. Patients all relapsed after autologous stem cell transplantation, and there was variation in brentuximab vedotin exposure. Sample: peripheral blood mononuclear cells (PBMCs), taken before the second cycle of nivolumab. These receptors all stem from a human donor with classical Hodgkin lymphoma.

Details on this clone: Other DNA sequences in this specimen translate into the identical CDR3. Here the CDR3 reads CASSAGLAAYNEQFF. The CDR3 DNA reads TGCGCCAGCAGCGCCGGACTAGCGGCCTACAATGAGCAGTTCTTC. The chain carries TRBV5-1 and TRBJ2-1; TRBD2 agrees at 10 bases. CDR3 size: 15 residues. Trimming cost V 4 bases and J 2 bases; bases outside gene matches: 3. From germline, CDR1 is SGHRS and CDR2 YFSETQ. Together with reference TRBV5-1 and TRBJ2-1, the CDR3 gives the full variable domain: KAGVTQTPRYLIKTRGQQVTLSCSPISGHRSVSWYQQTPGQGLQFLFEYFSETQRNKGNFPGRFSGRQFSNSRSEMNVSTLELGDSALYLCASSAGLAAYNEQFFGPGTRLTVL.

The rearrangement links TRBV2 to TRBJ1-5, with TRBD1 as a possible D gene (6 bases). The CDR3 is 14 amino acids. In germline, CDR1 is SNHLY, CDR2 FYNNEI. Trimming cost V 3 bases and J 2 bases, with 8 bases left between them. This CDR3 is CASSDNRGNQPQHF. Written as DNA, the CDR3 is TGTGCCAGCAGTGACAACAGGGGCAATCAGCCCCAGCATTTT.

This chain links TRBV11-2 with TRBJ2-2, with 9 positions matching TRBD2. V lost 3 bases and J lost 0; bases outside the gene matches: 8. Germline assignment: CDR1 SGHAT and CDR2 FQNNGV. The CDR3 is 18 residues long. CDR3 residues: CASSLFSGSRSNTGELFF. The CDR3 nucleotides read TGTGCCAGCAGCTTGTTTAGCGGGAGCAGGTCGAACACCGGGGAGCTGTTTTTT.

The chain links TRBV15 to TRBJ2-1; TRBD2 matches at 8 bases. CDR3 length equals 16 residues. Germline-derived CDR1 and CDR2 are LNHNV and YYDKDF (reference sequence). J gave up 5 bases and V 0 bases, and 6 bases lay outside the gene matches. Written as DNA, the CDR3 is TGTGCCACCAGCAGAGAAGCGGGAGCGATTAACAATGAGCAGTTCTTC. Its translation is CATSREAGAINNEQFF.

The chain carries TRBV6-1 and TRBJ2-1; D is ambiguous. Trimming shortened V by 2 bases and J by 0 bases, and 11 bases separated the two germline ends. This CDR3 has 16 amino acids. CDR1 and CDR2 (germline): MNHNS, SASEGT. CDR3 residues: CASSENGINSYNEQFF. CDR3 nucleotide sequence: TGTGCCAGCAGTGAAAATGGGATAAACTCCTACAATGAGCAGTTCTTC.

The rearrangement joins TRBV6-6 to TRBJ2-5, with D maybe TRBD1 (6 bases). The germline V and J ends were trimmed by 4 bases and 5 bases, with 11 bases remaining between them. Germline lookup yields CDR1 MNHNY and CDR2 SVGAGI (reference sequence). CDR3 length equals 13 residues. Written as DNA, the CDR3 is TGTGCCAGCAGTTTTGAGAGGGGGGAGACCCAGTACTTC. This codes for CASSFERGETQYF.

The V and J genes are TRBV4-1 and TRBJ1-5, with a tentative D call TRBD1 (5 bases). The CDR3 runs to 16 residues. V gave up 0 bases and J gave up 11 bases, with 20 bases separating them. The germline gives CDR1 MGHRA, CDR2 YSYEKL. CDR3 in amino acids: CASSQDPGRSQSAQHF. The CDR3 bases are TGCGCCAGCAGCCAAGATCCGGGACGGTCCCAATCGGCCCAGCATTTT.

This chain uses TRBV11-1 with TRBJ2-1; D may be TRBD2 (6 bases). The CDR3 covers 15 residues. Germline V gene data show CDR1 as SGHAT and CDR2 as FQDESV (reference sequence). Trimming removed 4 bases from V and 0 bases from J, with 10 bases in between. This CDR3 reads CASSWLASSYNEQFF. The CDR3 DNA reads as TGTGCCAGCAGCTGGCTAGCGAGCTCCTACAATGAGCAGTTCTTC.

The chain recombines TRBV7-2 with TRBJ2-7, with D hard to call. The V end was cut by 1 base, the J end by 2 bases, with 6 bases between. The CDR3 runs to 13 residues. Germline lookup yields CDR1 SGHTA and CDR2 FQGNSA. The CDR3: CASSLGPPYEQYF. For the CDR3, the DNA is TGTGCCAGCAGCTTAGGCCCCCCCTACGAGCAGTACTTC.

This clone was counted once. This sequence joins TRBV19 and TRBJ2-5, with D perhaps matching TRBD1 (6 bases). Germline V lookup: CDR1 LNHDA, CDR2 SQIVND (reference sequence). The V end was cut by 4 bases, the J end by 5 bases, with 26 bases between. CDR3 length: 18 residues. As DNA, the CDR3 is TGTGCCAGTAGTAAATATTTAAGGGGGACATCCAAGGTCGAGACCCAGTACTTC. Amino acid sequence: CASSKYLRGTSKVETQYF.

J is TRBJ1-1 and V is TRBV9; D call uncertain. V lost 0 bases, J lost 1 base, and 7 bases lay in between. Germline CDR1 reads SGDLS; CDR2 reads YYNGEE. The CDR3 contains 14 residues. The CDR3 bases are TGTGCCAGCAGCGTAGAGGCAGGGAACACTGAAGCTTTCTTT. Translated: CASSVEAGNTEAFF.

The chain uses TRBV5-6 and TRBJ2-7; D gene uncertain. Trimming removed 0 bases at V and 4 bases at J, with 8 bases between. This CDR3 spans 13 amino acids. CDR1 SGHDT and CDR2 YYEEEE come from the germline V gene. CDR3 in amino acids: CASSLVLQYEQYF. In nucleotides, the CDR3 is TGTGCCAGCAGCTTGGTCCTGCAGTACGAGCAGTACTTC.

In DNA form, the CDR3 reads TGTGCCAGCAGGCAAGTGGGTAGGGAGACCCAGTACTTC. This sequence encodes CASRQVGRETQYF. The chain uses TRBV6-6 and TRBJ2-5; D is uncertain. V was trimmed by 6 bases and J by 5 bases, leaving 13 bases between them. Looked up from germline, CDR1 is MNHNY and CDR2 is SVGAGI (reference sequence). CDR3 size: 13 residues.

V is TRBV19 and J is TRBJ1-1; 9 bases match TRBD1. This CDR3 has 18 amino acids. The V and J ends lost 2 bases and 3 bases, in that order; junction bases with no gene match: 13. CDR1 and CDR2 from the germline V gene are LNHDA and SQIVND (reference sequence). The CDR3 sequence: CASSIKRGTGTLYTEAFF. DNA for the CDR3: TGTGCCAGTAGTATAAAGAGGGGGACAGGGACACTGTACACTGAAGCTTTCTTT.

The V and J genes are TRBV30 and TRBJ2-2; TRBD2 aligns across 11 bases. Trimming cost V 6 bases and J 7 bases; bases outside gene matches: 4. This CDR3 contains 13 residues. CDR1 is GTSNPN, CDR2 SVGIG, per germline (reference sequence). The CDR3 DNA is TGTGCCTGTAGCGGGAGGGCCGGCGGGGAGCTGTTTTTT. It specifies CACSGRAGGELFF.

The V and J genes are TRBV23-1 and TRBJ1-2, with D possibly being TRBD1 (6 bases). TRBV23-1 is noted as an ORF with a role that remains uncertain. The V and J ends lost 7 bases and 7 bases respectively, with 22 bases between them. The CDR3 sequence is 15 residues long. CDR3 amino acids: CASNRQGLEKGGYTF. The CDR3 DNA reads TGCGCCAGCAATCGGCAGGGGCTCGAGAAAGGTGGCTACACCTTC.

In its sample, this clone was seen a few times. The chain's CDR3 is CASSRDRSYEQYF. As DNA, the CDR3 is TGTGCCAGCAGCCGGGACCGCTCCTACGAGCAGTACTTC. V is TRBV5-4 and J is TRBJ2-7; D is tentatively TRBD1 or TRBD2 (5 bases each). The CDR3 sequence is 13 residues long. The germline V and J ends were trimmed by 4 bases and 0 bases, with 8 bases remaining between them. Germline V gene data show CDR1 as SGHNT and CDR2 as YYREEE (reference sequence).

The chain employs TRBV6-5 and TRBJ1-5, with D possibly TRBD1 on 6 matching bases. The CDR3 is made up of 14 amino acids. CDR1 MNHEY and CDR2 SVGAGI come from the germline V gene. V lost 6 bases and J lost 9, with 18 bases in between. Here the CDR3 reads CASSPTQGLAPQHF. For the CDR3, the DNA is TGTGCCAGCAGCCCCACCCAGGGGCTCGCGCCCCAGCATTTT.

CDR3 in amino acids: CASSQSTEAFF. The CDR3 region has the DNA TGTGCCAGCAGCCAAAGTACTGAAGCTTTCTTT. V gene TRBV14 combines with J gene TRBJ1-1; D gene ambiguous. V lost 2 bases to trimming and J lost 5 bases, with 3 bases between them. The CDR3 covers 11 residues. The germline V gene encodes CDR1 SGHDN and CDR2 FVKESK.

J is TRBJ1-4 and V is TRBV7-9; tentative D call: TRBD1 (5 bases). Germline V gene lookup returns CDR1 SEHNR and CDR2 FQNEAQ (reference sequence). The CDR3 runs to 13 residues. The V and J ends lost 6 bases and 17 bases respectively, with 22 bases between them. CDR3 nucleotide sequence: TGTGCCAGCAGGCCCGTTTCCGGGACCGGGCTCTTTTTT. This translates into CASRPVSGTGLFF. Full variable domain (rest looked up from reference TRBV7-9 and TRBJ1-4): DTGVSQNPRHKITKRGQNVTFRCDPISEHNRLYWYRQTLGQGPEFLTYFQNEAQLEKSRLLSDRFSAERPKGSFSTLEIQRTEQGDSAMYLCASRPVSGTGLFFGSGTQLSVL.

The chain employs TRBV5-5 and TRBJ2-7; a weak D match, TRBD2 (6 bases). V lost 4 bases and J lost 0, with 17 bases in between. The CDR3 sequence is 16 residues long. From germline, CDR1 is SGHKS and CDR2 YYEKEE (reference sequence). In nucleotides, the CDR3 is TGTGCCAGCAGCCGGGGGTGGAAGTTAGACTCCTACGAGCAGTACTTC. It specifies CASSRGWKLDSYEQYF.

J is TRBJ2-5 and V is TRBV7-3; D may be TRBD1 (6 bases). V was clipped by 5 bases and J by 2 bases, with 12 bases between them. The CDR3 contains 14 residues. Germline assignment: CDR1 SGHTA and CDR2 FQGTGA. For the CDR3, the DNA is TGTGCCAGCAGCAAAACAGGGTTGCAAGAGACCCAGTACTTC. It specifies CASSKTGLQETQYF.